This TCR beta chain was observed in a study of neurological immune-mediated disorders. Study-level points and caveats: Because no CDR3 amino acid sequences were shared across subjects by expanded clones, private repertoires were suggested in all groups. The highest TCR clonal expansion occurred in HTLV-1-associated myelopathy; multiple sclerosis fell below healthy controls.

This clonotype was seen ten or more times. Its target is not known. The trim removed 3 bases at V and 7 bases at J, leaving 16 bases unmatched. There are 18 residues in the CDR3. Germline V gives CDR1 SGHTS, CDR2 YDEGEE. Per sequencing run, 15-18 subjects together gave over 180 million TCR-beta sequences. From the 5' RACE reads, TCRdb called clonotypes with MiXCR, one entry per CDR3 protein. This sample carries 30,000 to 45,000 distinct CDR3 sequences, about 9.9% of them seen once, and the ten largest clones take 3% to 4%. V gene TRBV5-8 combines with J gene TRBJ1-6, with TRBD1 identical over 7 bases. This clonotype originated in a woman in her twenties or thirties with HTLV-1-associated myelopathy (HAM/TSP). The sequenced sample consisted of CD4+ T cells from blood. DNA of the CDR3: TGTGCCAGCAGCTCGGTACTAGACAGGGAGTCTCGGAATTCACCCCTCCACTTT. The encoded protein is CASSSVLDRESRNSPLHF.